This T cell receptor (beta chain) was sequenced in a study of T cells after yellow fever vaccination. Trimming at V came to 6 bases and at J to 5 bases, leaving 4 bases not matched to a gene. CDR3 length: 14 residues. Germline V lookup: CDR1 MNHEY, CDR2 SVGAGI. This clonotype was observed a handful of times. Its cognate antigen is unknown. Findings and caveats of the study: The secondary T-cell response peaked on day 5, not day 15, but was weaker.

TCRdb used MiXCR to reprocess the 5' RACE reads, holding one entry per CDR3 protein. The repertoire holds some 120,000 distinct CDR3 sequences, with under 9% as singletons. Sequences were derived from CD8+ T cells sorted from PBMCs, sampled on the day of the yellow fever booster vaccination. The chain combines TRBV6-5 with TRBJ2-3; 11 nucleotides agree with TRBD2. The TCR was taken from a man aged 18 to 30 who received the YFV17D yellow fever vaccine. This chain's CDR3 is CASRIAGGQDTQYF. CDR3 coding DNA: TGTGCCAGCAGGATAGCGGGGGGGCAAGATACGCAGTATTTT.